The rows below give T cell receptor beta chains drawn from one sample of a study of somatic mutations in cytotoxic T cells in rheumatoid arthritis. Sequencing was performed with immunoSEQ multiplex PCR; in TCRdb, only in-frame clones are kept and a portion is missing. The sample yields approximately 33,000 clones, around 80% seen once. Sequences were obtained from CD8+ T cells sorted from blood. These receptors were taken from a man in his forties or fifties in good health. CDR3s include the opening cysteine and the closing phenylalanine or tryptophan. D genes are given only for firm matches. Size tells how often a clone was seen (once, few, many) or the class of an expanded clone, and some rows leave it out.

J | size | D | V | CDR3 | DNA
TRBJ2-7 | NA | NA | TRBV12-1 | CASSQREDTTYEQYF | TGTGCCAGCAGCCAGCGGGAGGACACAACCTACGAGCAGTACTTC
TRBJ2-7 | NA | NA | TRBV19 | CASSIGPGAEQYF | TGTGCCAGTAGTATAGGCCCCGGCGCCGAGCAGTACTTC
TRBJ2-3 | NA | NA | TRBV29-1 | CSVRQGGFDTQYF | TGCAGCGTCCGACAGGGAGGATTCGATACGCAGTATTTT
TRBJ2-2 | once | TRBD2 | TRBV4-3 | CASSQEPPGGVITGELFF | TGCGCCAGCAGCCAAGAACCGCCGGGAGGGGTTATCACCGGGGAGCTGTTTTTT
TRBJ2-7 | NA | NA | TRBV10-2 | CASSQGRAAYEQYF | TGCGCCAGCAGCCAGGGGCGGGCCGCCTACGAGCAGTACTTC
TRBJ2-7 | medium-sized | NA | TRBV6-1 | CASSERTAYEQYF | TGTGCCAGCAGTGAAAGGACGGCCTACGAGCAGTACTTC
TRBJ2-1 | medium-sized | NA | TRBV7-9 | CASSLVRDEQFF | TGTGCCAGCAGCTTAGTTCGCGATGAGCAGTTCTTC
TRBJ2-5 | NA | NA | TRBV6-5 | CASSSDRETQYF | TGTGCCAGCAGCTCAGATCGAGAGACCCAGTACTTC
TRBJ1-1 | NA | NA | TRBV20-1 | CSLRTETEAFF | TGCAGCCTTAGGACCGAAACTGAAGCTTTCTTT
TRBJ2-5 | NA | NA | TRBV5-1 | CASSGTGGGETQYF | TGCGCCTCCTCCGGGACCGGGGGTGGAGAGACCCAGTACTTC